These 30 T cell receptor beta chains were sequenced from one sample in a study of blood T cell repertoires in COVID-19. Data came from immunoSEQ multiplex PCR; TCRdb stores just in-frame clones and leaves some out. The profile shows approximately 210,000 clones, roughly 90% of them singletons. Input material: PBMCs or T cells enriched from blood (not recorded which). These receptors all stem from a woman aged 18 to 35 who had recovered from COVID-19.

This clone was picked up one time. The genes are TRBV6-5 and TRBJ2-2, with 9 bases fitting TRBD1. Trimming at V came to 6 bases and at J to 6 bases, leaving 5 bases not matched to a gene. This CDR3 region has 14 residues. Germline V lookup: CDR1 MNHEY, CDR2 SVGAGI. CDR3 residues: CASRWDRAAGELFF. In DNA form, the CDR3 reads TGTGCCAGCAGGTGGGACAGGGCAGCCGGGGAGCTGTTTTTT.

This sequence joins TRBV15 and TRBJ1-6; weak D call: TRBD1 (6 bases). Per the germline V gene, CDR1 is LNHNV and CDR2 is YYDKDF (reference sequence). Trimming took 1 base from V and 8 from J, leaving 9 bases between them. This CDR3 is 14 amino acids long. The CDR3 DNA follows: TGTGCCACCAGCAGAGGACAGGTGGATTCACCCCTCCACTTT. Amino acids: CATSRGQVDSPLHF.

The gene calls are TRBV3-1 (or the pseudogene TRBV3-2) and TRBJ2-5; 16 bases are a match to TRBD2. Germline CDR1 and CDR2: LGHDT and YNNKEL (reference sequence). CDR3 length equals 17 residues. J lost 5 bases, V lost 4 bases, and 7 bases had no gene match. The CDR3 region has the DNA TGTGCCAGCAGCCCCGGGACTAGCGGGGGGGCCGAGGAGACCCAGTACTTC. Protein sequence: CASSPGTSGGAEETQYF.

V gene TRBV5-1 combines with J gene TRBJ2-1, with D possibly matching TRBD1 (5 bases). Germline assignment: CDR1 SGHRS and CDR2 YFSETQ. There are 13 residues in the CDR3. With 6 bases removed from V and 4 bases from J, the gap between germline ends came to 11 bases. CDR3 bases: TGCGCCAGCACTCTGGCAGGGTACAATGAGCAGTTCTTC. Encoded protein: CASTLAGYNEQFF.

The chain carries TRBV2 and TRBJ1-1, with D unclear. This CDR3 is 13 amino acids long. Looked up from germline, CDR1 is SNHLY and CDR2 is FYNNEI. Trimming removed 7 bases at V and 6 bases at J, with 15 bases between. CDR3 in DNA: TGTGCCAGCAAGTTCCGTCCAAGCGCTGAAGCTTTCTTT. It is translated as CASKFRPSAEAFF. Drawing the rest from reference TRBV2 and TRBJ1-1, the complete variable domain is EPEVTQTPSHQVTQMGQEVILRCVPISNHLYFYWYRQILGQKVEFLVSFYNNEISEKSEIFDDQFSVERPDGSNFTLKIRSTKLEDSAMYFCASKFRPSAEAFFGQGTRLTVV.

The chain recombines TRBV5-1 with TRBJ2-3, with TRBD2 matching over 14 bases. V trimming: 0 bases; J trimming: 0 bases; junction bases outside the gene matches: 6. The CDR3 covers 19 residues. CDR1 is SGHRS and CDR2 is YFSETQ in the germline V gene. The CDR3 here is CASSLAWGLAGASTDTQYF. The CDR3 DNA reads TGCGCCAGCAGCTTGGCCTGGGGACTAGCGGGGGCTAGCACAGATACGCAGTATTTT.

V gene TRBV3-1 (or the pseudogene TRBV3-2) combines with J gene TRBJ1-2; tentatively, D is TRBD1 (6 bases). This CDR3 spans 13 amino acids. The V end lost 0 bases, the J end lost 7 bases, and 9 bases lay between the germline ends. Germline V gives CDR1 LGHDT, CDR2 YNNKEL (reference sequence). CDR3 in DNA: TGTGCCAGCAGCCAAGAGACAGGTGGTGGCTACACCTTC. Amino acids: CASSQETGGGYTF.

The genes are TRBV6-1 and TRBJ1-4, with D possibly matching TRBD1 (5 bases). The V and J ends lost 2 bases and 8 bases respectively, with 21 bases between them. The CDR3 spans 17 residues. Germline loops: CDR1 MNHNS, CDR2 SASEGT. DNA of the CDR3: TGTGCCAGCAGTGAAAGGGTGGGTAGGACATACCCAGAAAAACTGTTTTTT. Translating gives CASSERVGRTYPEKLFF.

This clone was seen just once. The chain combines TRBV13 with TRBJ2-7; D is possibly TRBD2 (5 bases). The CDR3 runs 15 residues. CDR1 and CDR2 (germline): PRHDT, FYEKMQ (reference sequence). Between the trimmed V and J ends, which lost 0 bases and 5 bases, there was a span of 14 bases. This CDR3 is CASSLGPAGGDEQYF. The CDR3 bases are TGTGCCAGCAGCTTAGGGCCGGCGGGTGGTGACGAGCAGTACTTC.

The CDR3 protein is CASSPTGRNTGELFF. In nucleotides, the CDR3 is TGTGCCAGCAGCCCTACGGGTAGGAACACCGGGGAGCTGTTTTTT. J is TRBJ2-2 and V is TRBV7-3; no reliable D call. Germline V gene data show CDR1 as SGHTA and CDR2 as FQGTGA. Trimming took 5 bases from V and 1 from J, leaving 11 bases between them. The length of the CDR3 is 15 residues. Full variable domain (missing parts from reference TRBV7-3 and TRBJ2-2): GAGVSQTPSNKVTEKGKYVELRCDPISGHTALYWYRQSLGQGPEFLIYFQGTGAADDSGLPNDRFFAVRPEGSVSTLKIQRTERGDSAVYLCASSPTGRNTGELFFGEGSRLTVL.

This sequence joins TRBV11-2 and TRBJ1-2; D ambiguous. V lost 10 bases, J lost 4 bases, and 19 bases lay in between. Germline CDR1 SGHAT, CDR2 FQNNGV. The CDR3 totals 14 residues. CDR3: CATRKTPGVYGYTF. In DNA, the CDR3 is TGTGCCACCCGAAAGACTCCCGGGGTCTATGGCTACACCTTC.

This clone was seen just once. The V and J genes are TRBV19 and TRBJ2-7, with D unresolved. Trimming shortened V by 3 bases and J by 3 bases, and 9 bases separated the two germline ends. The CDR3 totals 13 residues. Per germline, CDR1 LNHDA and CDR2 SQIVND (reference sequence). DNA for the CDR3: TGTGCCAGTAGTATTTCACACCACTACGAGCAGTACTTC. Translated, it gives CASSISHHYEQYF.

CDR3 residues: CASSIETGRGQPQHF. For the CDR3, the DNA is TGTGCCAGTAGTATAGAAACAGGCCGGGGGCAGCCCCAGCATTTT. The chain joins TRBV19 to TRBJ1-5; weak D call: TRBD1 (5 bases). Germline V gene lookup returns CDR1 LNHDA and CDR2 SQIVND (reference sequence). There are 15 residues in the CDR3. V was clipped by 0 bases and J by 7 bases, with 13 bases between them.

This clone was seen only once. This chain joins TRBV6-5 and TRBJ1-2; D perhaps matches TRBD1 (6 bases). Germline CDR1 and CDR2: MNHEY and SVGAGI. The length of the CDR3 is 12 residues. Deletions cut 5 bases from V and 14 bases from J, with 18 bases between. CDR3 loop: CASSPFREGVTF. CDR3 nucleotides: TGTGCCAGCAGTCCTTTCAGGGAGGGGGTAACCTTC.

In this sample, this clone turned up once. The chain carries TRBV24-1 and TRBJ1-2; TRBD1 agrees at 8 bases. In germline, CDR1 is KGHDR, CDR2 SFDVKD. This CDR3 contains 17 residues. V was pared by 4 bases and J by 4 bases, with 13 bases of the junction left unmatched. The CDR3 DNA sequence: TGTGCCACCAGTGACCGGACAGGGTCGGGCCCCCTCTATGGCTACACCTTC. It yields the protein CATSDRTGSGPLYGYTF.

In this sample, this clone turned up many times. The rearrangement joins TRBV18 to TRBJ1-2, with a weak D call TRBD1 (5 bases). The CDR3 is 15 amino acids. V was clipped by 4 bases and J by 1 base, with 13 bases between them. The V gene's germline CDR1 is KGHSH and CDR2 LQKENI. In DNA, the CDR3 is TGTGCCAGCTCACTAATCAGGGAGGGTAACTATGGCTACACCTTC. Its translation is CASSLIREGNYGYTF.

The chain combines TRBV18 with TRBJ1-6; no firm D call. The CDR3 loop spans 15 amino acids. V was pared by 1 base and J by 5 bases, with 9 bases between. Germline V lookup: CDR1 KGHSH, CDR2 LQKENI. CDR3 loop: CASSPQYGDNSPLHF. The DNA of the CDR3 is TGTGCCAGCTCACCACAATACGGTGATAATTCACCCCTCCACTTT.

The V call is TRBV18, the J call TRBJ2-5, with TRBD1 matching over 7 bases. Germline CDR1 and CDR2: KGHSH and LQKENI. V lost 3 bases, J lost 5 bases, and 3 bases stayed unmatched. CDR3 length equals 13 residues. CDR3 nucleotide sequence: TGTGCCAGCTCACCGACAGGGTGGGAGACCCAGTACTTC. It encodes CASSPTGWETQYF.

V gene TRBV19 combines with J gene TRBJ1-1, with D possibly matching TRBD1 (5 bases). V shed 7 bases and J shed 0 bases, with 18 bases lying between them. Germline V lookup: CDR1 LNHDA, CDR2 SQIVND (reference sequence). This CDR3 contains 16 residues. CDR3 sequence (DNA): TGTGCCAGTATAGGTTTGCTGGGGACTATGAACACTGAAGCTTTCTTT. It specifies CASIGLLGTMNTEAFF.

The CDR3 DNA follows: TGTGCCAGTAGCCTCTTCCACGGGACAGGTTACAATCAGCCCCAGCATTTT. Translating it yields CASSLFHGTGYNQPQHF. The chain recombines TRBV19 with TRBJ1-5; the match to TRBD1 covers 8 bases. CDR3 length: 17 amino acids. CDR1 and CDR2 from the germline V gene are LNHDA and SQIVND (reference sequence). Trimming at V came to 6 bases and at J to 3 bases, leaving 13 bases not matched to a gene.

The genes are TRBV6-6 and TRBJ2-1; weak D call: TRBD1 (6 bases). This CDR3 has 12 residues. The germline V and J ends were trimmed by 6 bases and 9 bases, with 12 bases remaining between them. CDR1 MNHNY and CDR2 SVGAGI come from the germline V gene (reference sequence). The CDR3 loop is CASSFRGGEQFF. For the CDR3, the DNA is TGTGCCAGCAGCTTCAGGGGCGGTGAGCAGTTCTTC.

The sample holds one count of this clone. This chain links TRBV19 with TRBJ1-6; unclear D gene. Trimming left V 5 bases short and J 5 bases short, with 16 bases between. The CDR3 runs to 16 residues. The germline V gene has CDR1 LNHDA and CDR2 SQIVND (reference sequence). The CDR3 DNA reads TGTGCCAGTAGTCGCATTTTTATGTCGGATAATTCACCCCTCCACTTT. This codes for CASSRIFMSDNSPLHF.

V is TRBV7-3 and J is TRBJ1-3, with 7 positions matching TRBD1. Trimming took 2 bases from V and 6 from J; bases not matched to a gene: 1. The CDR3 extends over 13 amino acids. Germline lookup yields CDR1 SGHTA and CDR2 FQGTGA. Written as DNA, the CDR3 is TGTGCCAGCAGCTTAGACAGGGAAAACACCATATATTTT. As protein: CASSLDRENTIYF.

This clone was detected once. The chain is built from TRBV7-9 and TRBJ2-5; tentative D call: TRBD1 (6 bases). CDR3 length: 16 amino acids. Germline CDR1 reads SEHNR; CDR2 reads FQNEAQ (reference sequence). V was shortened by 4 bases and J by 4 bases, with 19 bases between the two germline ends. Here the CDR3 DNA reads TGTGCCAGCAGCTCGCCTCAGGGCAGGGGAAGAGAGACCCAGTACTTC. As protein: CASSSPQGRGRETQYF.

This chain connects TRBV10-1 to TRBJ2-3; 8 nucleotides line up with TRBD2. With 3 bases clipped from V and 2 bases from J, the junction kept 7 bases outside the gene matches. The CDR3 extends over 16 amino acids. Germline CDR1 WNHNN, CDR2 SYGVQD (reference sequence). CDR3 amino acids: CASSDGVAGYTDTQYF. In nucleotides, the CDR3 is TGCGCCAGCAGTGATGGAGTAGCGGGGTACACAGATACGCAGTATTTT.

The rearrangement joins TRBV12-5 to TRBJ1-5; no firm D call. V lost 3 bases to trimming and J lost 7 bases, with 10 bases between them. CDR1 is LGHNT, CDR2 FRNRAP, per germline. The length of the CDR3 is 13 residues. CDR3 in amino acids: CASGLSASQPQHF. Here the CDR3 DNA reads TGTGCTAGTGGTTTAAGCGCAAGCCAGCCCCAGCATTTT.

V gene TRBV15 combines with J gene TRBJ2-5, with 9 positions matching TRBD1. CDR3 length equals 15 residues. Per the germline V gene, CDR1 is LNHNV and CDR2 is YYDKDF (reference sequence). V was clipped by 5 bases and J by 5 bases; unmatched bases: 9. The CDR3 DNA sequence: TGTGCCACCAGCTTCCACAGGGGGCTGGATGAGACCCAGTACTTC. Translating gives CATSFHRGLDETQYF.

The chain employs TRBV24-1 and TRBJ1-2; 7 positions match TRBD1. Germline trimming cut 6 bases from V and 3 bases from J; bases unmatched to any gene: 3. The CDR3 has 13 amino acids. Germline loops: CDR1 KGHDR, CDR2 SFDVKD. CDR3 sequence: CATSFDRDYGYTF. Written as DNA, the CDR3 is TGTGCCACCAGTTTTGACAGGGACTATGGCTACACCTTC.

This sequence joins TRBV5-5 and TRBJ1-3, with D perhaps matching TRBD1 (6 bases). The CDR3 covers 16 residues. Germline CDR1 and CDR2: SGHKS and YYEKEE (reference sequence). Trimming removed 2 bases at V and 2 bases at J, with 14 bases between. The CDR3 is CASSLAAGVTGNTIYF. CDR3 DNA: TGTGCCAGCAGCTTAGCCGCAGGGGTGACTGGAAACACCATATATTTT.

V is TRBV6-5 and J is TRBJ1-3, with 8 bases that match TRBD1. The germline gives CDR1 MNHEY, CDR2 SVGAGI. This CDR3 region has 14 residues. V lost 7 bases and J lost 3; bases outside the gene matches: 5. Written as DNA, the CDR3 is TGTGCCAGCACTAAACAGGGGGGTGGAAACACCATATATTTT. Amino acid sequence: CASTKQGGGNTIYF.